The present T cell receptor (beta chain) was sequenced within a study of blood T cells in healthy people across ages. Overall study: Capture by template switching was about one barcoded beta molecule per two T cells.

Points on this clonotype: What it binds is unknown.

The use of a sample-barcoded 5' primer and a J-beta primer mix characterized a second PCR of roughly 7 to 11 cycles. Via MiXCR, TCRdb re-called the 5' RACE reads, giving one row per CDR3 protein. The profile covers around 1.5 million distinct CDR3 sequences, with around 35% appearing a single time and about 11% taken by the ten largest. Study-wide findings and caveats: Unsorted PBMCs blocked a conclusive comparison of naive and antigen-experienced cells.

The people who gave samples were healthy Caucasians from Russia, aged about 6 to 95. The clonotype comes from a woman aged 30 to 39 in good health. Sequenced material: blood.

CDR3 amino acids: CASSPWQGSMPGNEQFF. CDR3 bases: TGTGCCAGCTCACCCTGGCAGGGTTCCATGCCGGGCAATGAGCAGTTCTTC. The V and J genes are TRBV18 and TRBJ2-1, with D maybe TRBD1 (5 bases). The V gene lost 3 bases and the J gene lost 6 bases, with 21 bases spanning the gap. The germline CDR1 and CDR2 sequences are KGHSH and LQKENI. The length of the CDR3 is 17 residues.